One sample yielded the 18 T cell receptor delta chains listed below, sequenced in a study of γδ T cells in repeated Plasmodium falciparum infection. Vgamma9/Vdelta2+ and Vdelta2-negative gammadelta T cells were flow-sorted from PBMC for bulk sequencing. TCRdb re-identified clones in the multiplex PCR reads via CATT. The table has about 48,000 delta-chain clones, 1.6% seen once. The sequenced material came from gamma-delta T cells from blood. The receptor set was obtained from a pool of human donors (malaria-infected and uninfected, not separated).

In its sample, this clone was seen a few times. TCRdb pairs this DNA with a much larger clone's protein that differs at residue 17, likely a read error; the protein shown was translated from the DNA. The chain employs TRDV1 and TRDJ1; D perhaps matches TRDD2 (9 bases). The CDR3 runs to 22 residues. V was trimmed by 4 bases and J by 3 bases, leaving 36 bases between them. Germline V lookup: CDR1 TSWWSYY, CDR2 QGS. In nucleotides, the CDR3 is TGTGCTCTTGGGGCTCACCCTTCCTACTTCTACTGGGGGCCGTCGTACGCCGATAAACTCATCTTT. It codes for CALGAHPSYFYWGPSYADKLIF.

This clone has a count of ten or more. The chain recombines TRDV2 with TRDJ1; 7 bases match TRDD3. TCRdb does not report a J gene; here it was assigned by matching the DNA to germline references. Germline CDR1 and CDR2: GEAIGNYY and EKD. The CDR3 runs to 18 residues. J lost 2 bases, V lost 0 bases, and 14 bases had no gene match. The CDR3 here is CACDTLESAGGATDKLIF. CDR3 coding DNA: TGTGCCTGTGACACCCTGGAATCGGCTGGGGGTGCGACCGATAAACTCATCTTT.

This clone was recorded a few times. A far larger clone differs by one base, so this is likely a read error. Within the sample, other DNA sequences also encode this same CDR3. V is TRDV3 and J is TRDJ1, with TRDD3 matching 10 bases. No J gene is reported in TCRdb; it was inferred here by comparing the DNA with germline. This CDR3 has 16 residues. Germline V gene data show CDR1 as TVYSNPD and CDR2 as GDNSRS (reference sequence). The V and J ends lost 2 bases and 4 bases, in that order; junction bases with no gene match: 13. The CDR3 reads CAFGYRSGGYVDKLIF. The CDR3 nucleotides read TGTGCCTTTGGTTACCGGTCCGGGGGATACGTCGATAAACTCATCTTT.

About this clone itself: The protein given by TCRdb reflects a much larger clone and differs at residue 20 from this DNA's translation, likely from a read error; the protein shown is the DNA's translation. The V gene is listed as TRDV1; no J gene was called; the table assigns TRDD3, which was not confirmed against the DNA. Germline V gene data show CDR1 as TSWWSYY and CDR2 as QGS. This CDR3 comprises 22 residues. CDR3 nucleotide sequence: TGTGCTCTTGGGTTTTCCGGCTACACACCCCTGGGGGACCGAACCTACACCGATAAACACATCTTT. Its translation: CALGFSGYTPLGDRTYTDKHIF.

In its sample, this clone was seen a few times. TCRdb records a much larger clone's protein for this DNA, with a difference at residue 22 that likely arises from a read error; the protein given is the translation of the DNA. The rearrangement links TRDV1 to TRDJ1, with TRDD3 identical over 12 bases. The germline V gene has CDR1 TSWWSYY and CDR2 QGS. The CDR3 has 25 amino acids. CDR3 sequence: CALGDTHGRNYWGIPPSLYTDELIF. CDR3 bases: TGTGCTCTTGGGGATACCCACGGGAGGAACTACTGGGGGATACCCCCATCCTTGTACACCGATGAACTCATCTTT.

This clone appeared many times. The TCRdb record carries a much larger clone's protein, which differs from this DNA's translation at residue 13; a read error is the likely cause, and the protein listed here is the DNA translation. V and J are TRDV3 and TRDJ1; 9 bases are shared with TRDD3. The CDR3 contains 18 residues. With V trimmed by 1 base and J by 3 bases, 18 bases remained unmatched. Germline CDR1 and CDR2: TVYSNPD and GDNSRS (reference sequence). The CDR3 loop reads CAFNRGRWGIKDPDKLIF. The DNA of the CDR3 is TGTGCCTTTAACAGGGGTCGTTGGGGGATAAAGGACCCCGATAAACTCATCTTT.

This clone was seen ten or more times. The protein TCRdb gives is from a much larger clone and does not agree with this DNA's translation at residue 4, likely a read error; the protein shown here comes from the DNA. CDR3 nucleotides: TGTGCTCTTGTGGAATGCTTCTGGGAGCGAAGCTACACCGATAAACTCATCTTT. Translating it yields CALVECFWERSYTDKLIF. The rearrangement uses TRDV1 and TRDJ1, with D possibly being TRDD3 (5 bases). Germline CDR1 reads TSWWSYY; CDR2 reads QGS. The CDR3 sequence is 18 residues long.

This clone was detected a few times. The likely explanation is a read error, given a far larger clone one base away. Other nucleotide sequences from this sample produce the same CDR3. The rearrangement joins TRDV2 to TRDJ1, with a possible D match to TRDD3 (6 bases). The CDR3 consists of 17 residues. Trimming cost V 2 bases and J 0 bases, with 18 bases left between them. Germline CDR1 is GEAIGNYY and CDR2 is EKD. The chain's CDR3 is CACDKLGDKTNTDKLIF. The CDR3 DNA reads as TGTGCCTGTGACAAACTGGGTGATAAAACTAACACCGATAAACTCATCTTT.

This clone has just a few counts. The protein TCRdb lists belongs to a much larger clone and differs from this DNA's translation at residue 17, which points to a read error; the protein shown is made from the DNA. TRDV1 is the V gene, and the J gene was not called; the table's D call of TRDD3 was not tested on the DNA. Germline V gene sequence: CDR1 TSWWSYY, CDR2 QGS. The CDR3 contains 19 residues. The CDR3 bases are TGTGCTCTTGGGGACCGCGACTGGGGGATACCCAGAAACACCGATAAACCCATCTTT. Protein product: CALGDRDWGIPRNTDKPIF.

This clone was detected only a few times. A read error likely explains why the TCRdb protein, taken from a much larger clone, differs from this DNA's translation at residue 17; the protein shown is translated from the DNA. The rearrangement joins TRDV2 to TRDJ1; TRDD3 agrees at 10 bases. The J gene, left out of TCRdb, was set here by checking the DNA against germline. This CDR3 comprises 21 residues. Looked up from germline, CDR1 is GEAIGNYY and CDR2 is EKD. CDR3 nucleotides: TGTGCCTGTGTGAGGTTACCGGAACACAAGGGGGATACGGGGTACACCGGTAAACTCATCTTT. This encodes CACVRLPEHKGDTGYTGKLIF.

About this clone: Since a much larger clone is just one base distant, this may be a read error. The same CDR3 is also encoded by other DNA sequences in this sample. The V gene is TRDV1, but the J gene lacks a call; TRDD3, as called in the table, went unchecked against the DNA. The CDR3 totals 23 residues. Germline CDR1 and CDR2: TSWWSYY and QGS. The CDR3, as DNA: TGTGCTCTTGGGGAAAGGTTCGGCCTTCTTCTCGCTTCTGGGGGATACGCGAATCCAAAGCTCATCTTT. The encoded protein is CALGERFGLLLASGGYANPKLIF.

This clone turned up a few times. This DNA's translation and the protein TCRdb lists, from a much larger clone, do not match at residue 15, likely due to a read error; the protein shown is translated from the DNA. Within the sample, other DNA sequences also encode this same CDR3. No J gene was assigned, while the V gene was called as TRDV2. The CDR3 has 16 residues. Germline V gene data show CDR1 as GEAIGNYY and CDR2 as EKD. CDR3: CACDTEEEEGTDKLTF. The DNA for the CDR3 is TGTGCCTGTGACACCGAGGAAGAAGAGGGCACCGACAAACTCACCTTT.

Comment on this clone: The protein recorded in TCRdb matches a much larger clone and deviates from this DNA's translation at residue 9, suggesting a read error; the protein here is obtained by translating the DNA. The gene calls are TRDV2 and TRDJ1, with a possible D match to TRDD3 (6 bases). Matching the DNA to germline supplied the J gene, which TCRdb does not give. The V end lost 1 base, the J end lost 0 bases, and 23 bases lay between the germline ends. The CDR3 length is 19 residues. CDR1 is GEAIGNYY and CDR2 is EKD in the germline V gene. The CDR3 here is CACDTLRLEDTGHTDKLIF. The CDR3 DNA sequence: TGTGCCTGTGACACTCTACGACTGGAGGATACAGGTCACACCGATAAACTCATCTTT.

This clone was counted a few times. The likely explanation is a read error, given a far larger clone one base away. Other nucleotide sequences in the sample specify the same CDR3. TRDV1 is the V gene, and the J gene was not called; the table's D gene call, TRDD3, was not cross checked with the DNA. The CDR3 is 19 amino acids. Germline V gene lookup returns CDR1 TSWWSYY and CDR2 QGS. The CDR3 protein is CALGELSGGYATDTDKLIF. Here the CDR3 DNA reads TGTGCTCTTGGGGAACTATCTGGGGGATACGCGACTGACACCGATAAGCTCATCTTT.

The sample holds many counts of this clone. V usage is TRDV1 and J usage is TRDJ1, with 11 bases identical to TRDD3. The CDR3 is 19 amino acids. Per the germline V gene, CDR1 is TSWWSYY and CDR2 is QGS. The V and J ends lost 6 bases and 0 bases, in that order; junction bases with no gene match: 15. CDR3 coding DNA: TGTGCTCTTGGCCCTCATTTCCCGCACTGGGGGATAGACACCGATAAACTCATCTTT. The encoded protein is CALGPHFPHWGIDTDKLIF.

Comments on this clone: The protein that TCRdb holds for this DNA derives from a much larger clone and differs from the translated DNA at residue 9, which likely indicates a read error; the protein shown here is translated from the DNA. The chain uses TRDV1 and TRDJ1, with D unresolved. Assignment of the J gene here rests on matching the DNA to germline, because TCRdb gives none. The CDR3 runs 17 residues. V lost 3 bases and J 0 bases, leaving 17 bases between the germline ends. From germline, CDR1 is TSWWSYY and CDR2 QGS. As DNA, the CDR3 is TGTGCTCTTGGGGAGAGGCACCCCGCCTCTTACACCGATAAACTCATCTTT. Protein: CALGERHPASYTDKLIF.

On this clone itself: A read error likely explains why the TCRdb protein, taken from a much larger clone, differs from this DNA's translation at residue 10; the protein shown is translated from the DNA. V is TRDV1 and J is TRDJ1, with a tentative D call TRDD3 (7 bases). The J gene comes from matching the DNA to germline here; TCRdb lacks it. Per germline, CDR1 TSWWSYY and CDR2 QGS. The length of the CDR3 is 25 residues. V dropped 3 bases and J dropped 1 base, with 42 bases sitting between them. The CDR3 sequence: CALGDRGVWPFPLGQGVPRTDKLIF. The CDR3 DNA reads as TGTGCTCTTGGGGACAGAGGAGTTTGGCCCTTCCCACTGGGGCAAGGGGTTCCACGCACCGATAAACTCATCTTT.

In the case of this clone: The protein held in TCRdb is that of a much larger clone and does not match this DNA's translation at residue 17, likely because of a read error; the protein shown is translated from the DNA. The chain recombines TRDV3 with TRDJ1; 11 nucleotides align to TRDD3. The J gene was not available in TCRdb and was assigned here by matching the DNA to germline segments. CDR1 and CDR2 (germline): TVYSNPD, GDNSRS (reference sequence). With 4 bases clipped from V and 1 base from J, the junction kept 32 bases outside the gene matches. The CDR3 is 23 residues long. This CDR3 is CASTEGLPTRWGIRFQSTDKLIF. CDR3 nucleotide sequence: TGTGCCTCTACTGAAGGCCTTCCTACACGGTGGGGGATACGCTTTCAGAGCACCGATAAACTCATCTTT.